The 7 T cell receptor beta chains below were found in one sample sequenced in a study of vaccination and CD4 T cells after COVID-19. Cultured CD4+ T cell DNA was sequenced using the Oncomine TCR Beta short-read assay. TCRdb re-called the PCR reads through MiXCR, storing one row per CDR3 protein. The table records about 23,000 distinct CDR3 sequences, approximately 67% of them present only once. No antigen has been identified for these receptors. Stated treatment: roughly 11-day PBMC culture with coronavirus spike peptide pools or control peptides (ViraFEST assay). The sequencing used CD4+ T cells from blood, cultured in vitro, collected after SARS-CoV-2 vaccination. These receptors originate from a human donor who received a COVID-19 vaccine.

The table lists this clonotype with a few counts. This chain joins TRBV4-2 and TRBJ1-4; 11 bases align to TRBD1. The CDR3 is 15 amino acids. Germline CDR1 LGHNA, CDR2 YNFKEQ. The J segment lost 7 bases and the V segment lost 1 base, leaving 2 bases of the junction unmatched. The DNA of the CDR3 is TGTGCCAGCAGCCAAGGGACAGGGGGCCTTGAAAAACTGTTTTTT. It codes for CASSQGTGGLEKLFF.

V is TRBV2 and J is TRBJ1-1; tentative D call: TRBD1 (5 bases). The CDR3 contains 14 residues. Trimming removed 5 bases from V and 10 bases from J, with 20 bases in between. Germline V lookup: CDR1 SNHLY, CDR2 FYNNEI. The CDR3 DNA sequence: TGTGCCAGCAGTACAGGCCGGGCCTCACTTGTAGCTTTCTTT. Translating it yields CASSTGRASLVAFF.

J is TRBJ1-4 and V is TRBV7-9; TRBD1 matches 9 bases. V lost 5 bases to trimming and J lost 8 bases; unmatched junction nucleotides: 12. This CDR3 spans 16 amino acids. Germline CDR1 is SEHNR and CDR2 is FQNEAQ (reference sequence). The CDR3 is CASSDQSGQGREKLFF. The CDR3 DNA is TGTGCCAGCAGCGACCAGTCGGGACAGGGACGGGAAAAACTGTTTTTT.

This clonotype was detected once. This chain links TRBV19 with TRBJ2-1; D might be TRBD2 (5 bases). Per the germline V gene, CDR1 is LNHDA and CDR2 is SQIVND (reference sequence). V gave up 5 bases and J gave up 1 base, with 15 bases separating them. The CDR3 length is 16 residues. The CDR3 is CASSRDARGSYNEQFF. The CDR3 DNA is TGTGCCAGTAGTCGCGACGCACGGGGATCCTACAATGAGCAGTTCTTC.

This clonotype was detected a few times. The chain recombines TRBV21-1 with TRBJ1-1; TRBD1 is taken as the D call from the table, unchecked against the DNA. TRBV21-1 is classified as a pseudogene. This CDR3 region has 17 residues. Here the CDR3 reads CASSKDLNRGGSTEAFF. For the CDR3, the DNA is TGTGCCAGCAGCAAAGACCTCAACAGGGGCGGGAGCACTGAAGCTTTCTTT.

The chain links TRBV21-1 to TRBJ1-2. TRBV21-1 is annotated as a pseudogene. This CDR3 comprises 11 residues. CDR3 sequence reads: CAGGRNYGYTF. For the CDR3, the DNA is TGTGCCGGAGGACGGAACTATGGCTACACCTTC.

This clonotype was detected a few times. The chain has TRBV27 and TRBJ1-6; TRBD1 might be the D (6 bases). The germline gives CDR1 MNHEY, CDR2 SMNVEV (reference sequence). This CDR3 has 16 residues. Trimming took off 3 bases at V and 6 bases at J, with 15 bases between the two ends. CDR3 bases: TGTGCCAGCAGTTTTCGCCAGGGGCGTCGTAATTCACCCCTCCACTTT. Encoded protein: CASSFRQGRRNSPLHF.